The clone carrying this T cell receptor (beta chain) has a count of ten or more. These data come from a study of T cell repertoires in cytomegalovirus infection. With 2 bases removed from V and 6 bases from J, the gap between germline ends came to 11 bases. The CDR3 sequence is 14 residues long. A single record per CDR3 protein comes from TCRdb applying MiXCR to the reads. The data contain 250,000 or so distinct CDR3 sequences, about 12% of them seen just once; the ten biggest clones take up approximately 1.6%. Sequencing used PBMCs. The TCR sequence derives from a human donor in good health (CMV status not recorded). Some clones in this sample may be carry-over from other donors' samples. The chain joins TRBV12-3 or TRBV12-4 to TRBJ2-1; D possibly corresponds to TRBD2 (7 bases). The CDR3: CASSLTGGSNEQFF. The CDR3 region has the DNA TGTGCCAGCAGTTTAACGGGGGGCAGCAATGAGCAGTTCTTC.